What follows are 31 T cell receptor beta chains derived from one specimen sequenced in a study of CD8+ T cells in alopecia areata. Indicated treatment: oral pan-JAK inhibitor, 5-10 mg twice daily. Sequencing templates came from extracted RNA that was reverse transcribed into cDNA. Method: immunoSEQ multiplex PCR; TCRdb's copy keeps in-frame clones and lacks some. The data show around 100,000 clones, roughly 50% seen once. The starting material was CD8+ T cells sorted from blood, obtained at week 24, from a patient treated with tofacitinib. These receptors all stem from a human donor with alopecia areata.

This clone has only a few counts. V usage is TRBV27 and J usage is TRBJ1-5; TRBD1 aligns across 8 bases. Germline V gene data show CDR1 as MNHEY and CDR2 as SMNVEV (reference sequence). The CDR3 consists of 13 residues. The J segment lost 7 bases and the V segment lost 6 bases, leaving 5 bases of the junction unmatched. The CDR3 region is CASRADRVQPQHF. For the CDR3, the DNA is TGTGCCAGCAGAGCGGACAGGGTGCAGCCCCAGCATTTT.

The chain employs TRBV29-1 and TRBJ1-1; D gene unclear. The CDR3 extends over 10 amino acids. CDR1 and CDR2 (germline): SQVTM, ANQGSEA. The V end lost 6 bases, the J end lost 7 bases, and 9 bases lay between the germline ends. CDR3 coding DNA: TGCAGCGTGAAGTTAAGTGAAGCTTTCTTT. It encodes CSVKLSEAFF.

V and J are TRBV7-9 and TRBJ2-2, with a possible D match to TRBD2 (6 bases). V was clipped by 5 bases and J by 6 bases, with 10 bases between them. Germline V lookup: CDR1 SEHNR, CDR2 FQNEAQ (reference sequence). The CDR3 consists of 13 residues. The CDR3 region has the DNA TGTGCCAGCAGCCAAGGAGGGTCCGGGGAGCTGTTTTTT. This codes for CASSQGGSGELFF. The full variable domain, its missing parts supplied by reference TRBV7-9 and TRBJ2-2, is DTGVSQNPRHKITKRGQNVTFRCDPISEHNRLYWYRQTLGQGPEFLTYFQNEAQLEKSRLLSDRFSAERPKGSFSTLEIQRTEQGDSAMYLCASSQGGSGELFFGEGSRLTVL.

This clone turned up a few times. CDR3 in amino acids: CASRFVTGGPGELFF. CDR3 coding DNA: TGTGCCAGCCGGTTTGTTACAGGGGGCCCCGGGGAGCTGTTTTTT. The chain is built from TRBV6-5 and TRBJ2-2, with 9 bases matching TRBD1. Germline V gives CDR1 MNHEY, CDR2 SVGAGI. V shed 8 bases, J shed 6 bases, and the junction held 10 bases outside the gene matches. The CDR3 extends over 15 amino acids.

CDR3 in amino acids: CASSVRDRDFSPLHF. The CDR3 coding sequence is TGCGCCAGCAGCGTTCGGGACAGGGACTTTTCACCCCTCCACTTT. V and J are TRBV4-1 and TRBJ1-6, with TRBD1 identical over 9 bases. J was trimmed by 9 bases and V by 5 bases; bases with no gene match: 8. The CDR3 has 15 amino acids. Germline V gene data show CDR1 as MGHRA and CDR2 as YSYEKL.

This clone was seen more than once but under ten times. J is TRBJ1-1 and V is TRBV7-9; 9 bases fit TRBD1. After removal of 4 bases from V and 11 bases from J, the junction contained 5 bases not matched to a gene. Germline CDR1 reads SEHNR; CDR2 reads FQNEAQ (reference sequence). This CDR3 is built from 12 residues. The DNA for the CDR3 is TGTGCCAGCAGCTCCTGGGACAGGGTGGCTTTCTTT. It is translated as CASSSWDRVAFF.

J is TRBJ2-4 and V is TRBV5-4; weak D call: TRBD1 (5 bases). Germline lookup yields CDR1 SGHNT and CDR2 YYREEE (reference sequence). The CDR3 covers 14 residues. The V gene lost 4 bases and the J gene lost 9 bases, with 17 bases spanning the gap. The CDR3 protein is CASSPALDNSIQYF. CDR3 bases: TGTGCCAGCAGCCCGGCTCTGGACAATAGCATTCAGTACTTC. The variable domain in full, with the rest retrieved from reference TRBV5-4 and TRBJ2-4, is ETGVTQSPTHLIKTRGQQVTLRCSSQSGHNTVSWYQQALGQGPQFIFQYYREEENGRGNFPPRFSGLQFPNYSSELNVNALELDDSALYLCASSPALDNSIQYFGAGTRLSVL.

This clone turned up a few times. This rearrangement joins TRBV7-9 to TRBJ2-7, with no clear D. V was trimmed by 2 bases and J by 6 bases, leaving 5 bases between them. The germline V gene has CDR1 SEHNR and CDR2 FQNEAQ (reference sequence). This CDR3 comprises 11 residues. This CDR3 is CASSLSPEQYF. The CDR3 DNA follows: TGTGCCAGCAGCTTATCCCCCGAGCAGTACTTC.

The J gene is TRBJ2-5, the V gene TRBV6-4; 12 positions match TRBD1. The V gene end was trimmed by 2 bases and the J gene end by 6 bases; junction bases not matched to a gene: 10. Germline-derived CDR1 and CDR2 are MRHNA and SNTAGT. The CDR3 is 17 amino acids. In DNA, the CDR3 is TGTGCCAGCAGTGACCCCGGGGGACAGGGGGCATGGAAGACCCAGTACTTC. It encodes CASSDPGGQGAWKTQYF.

The rearrangement uses TRBV7-9 and TRBJ2-3; maybe TRBD1 (6 bases). CDR1 and CDR2 (germline): SEHNR, FQNEAQ (reference sequence). V was cut by 11 bases and J by 0 bases, with 15 bases left in between. This CDR3 has 14 amino acids. The CDR3 DNA reads as TGTGCCGTACAGGGAGATTCTAGCACAGATACGCAGTATTTT. It is translated as CAVQGDSSTDTQYF.

This clone was counted at least ten times. The chain links TRBV4-1 to TRBJ2-7; TRBD1 matches at 9 bases. The CDR3 covers 16 residues. With 3 bases clipped from V and 5 bases from J, the junction kept 11 bases outside the gene matches. CDR1 is MGHRA and CDR2 is YSYEKL in the germline V gene. CDR3 protein: CASSQEPGQGGNEQYF. The DNA for the CDR3 is TGCGCCAGCAGCCAGGAACCGGGACAGGGAGGGAACGAGCAGTACTTC.

J is TRBJ1-2 and V is TRBV29-1, with no clear D. CDR3 size: 13 residues. Looked up from germline, CDR1 is SQVTM and CDR2 is ANQGSEA. Deletions cut 4 bases from V and 7 bases from J, with 16 bases between. In DNA form, the CDR3 reads TGCAGCGTTGGAACGTCCAACTATCGTGGCTACACCTTC. Translation: CSVGTSNYRGYTF.

This sequence joins TRBV30 and TRBJ2-3; possible D gene TRBD1, 5 bases. This CDR3 is 12 amino acids long. Germline loops: CDR1 GTSNPN, CDR2 SVGIG (reference sequence). Trimming took 5 bases from V and 6 from J, leaving 12 bases between them. The CDR3 region is CAWDDSYDTQYF. The CDR3 nucleotides are TGTGCCTGGGATGACAGTTACGATACGCAGTATTTT.

This chain uses TRBV11-2 with TRBJ2-5, with D hard to call. V was clipped by 0 bases and J by 1 base, with 6 bases between them. The CDR3 contains 14 residues. Germline V gene data show CDR1 as SGHAT and CDR2 as FQNNGV. The CDR3 is CASSLEGSQETQYF. The CDR3 nucleotides are TGTGCCAGCAGCTTAGAAGGCAGCCAAGAGACCCAGTACTTC.

Here the CDR3 DNA reads TGTGCCTGGAGTTTGGGACTCAACACCGGGGAGCTGTTTTTT. Its protein is CAWSLGLNTGELFF. The chain recombines TRBV30 with TRBJ2-2, with TRBD2 as a possible D gene (6 bases). This CDR3 contains 14 residues. The ends were cut back, 2 bases at V and 2 bases at J, with 9 bases in the middle. Germline V lookup: CDR1 GTSNPN, CDR2 SVGIG (reference sequence).

The rearrangement joins TRBV7-6 to TRBJ2-1, with D unresolved. CDR3 length: 15 amino acids. The V end lost 1 base, the J end lost 0 bases, and 7 bases lay between the germline ends. Germline V lookup: CDR1 SGHVS, CDR2 FNYEAQ. CDR3 region: CASSLVVSSYNEQFF. CDR3 coding DNA: TGTGCCAGCAGCTTAGTCGTGAGCTCCTACAATGAGCAGTTCTTC.

In DNA, the CDR3 is TGTGCCTTCGACAGTACGAATGAAAAACTGTTTTTT. Translation gives CAFDSTNEKLFF. The chain employs TRBV30 and TRBJ1-4; D is perhaps TRBD1 (5 bases). Germline lookup yields CDR1 GTSNPN and CDR2 SVGIG (reference sequence). V was clipped by 7 bases and J by 5 bases, with 11 bases between them. This CDR3 has 12 amino acids.

J is TRBJ1-5 and V is TRBV27; TRBD1 aligns across 8 bases. The V gene's germline CDR1 is MNHEY and CDR2 SMNVEV (reference sequence). The CDR3 has 14 residues. The V and J ends lost 7 bases and 0 bases, in that order; junction bases with no gene match: 2. CDR3 protein: CASTTGGSNQPQHF. The CDR3 region has the DNA TGTGCCAGCACCACAGGGGGTAGCAATCAGCCCCAGCATTTT.

The gene calls are TRBV4-2 and TRBJ2-7; possibly TRBD1 or TRBD2 for D (5 bases each). Germline V gene lookup returns CDR1 LGHNA and CDR2 YNFKEQ. CDR3 size: 13 residues. V lost 4 bases to trimming and J lost 4 bases, with 11 bases between them. The CDR3: CASSLGVEYEQYF. The CDR3 coding sequence is TGTGCCAGCAGCCTGGGGGTAGAATACGAGCAGTACTTC.

The chain uses TRBV6-5 and TRBJ1-5; unclear D gene. The CDR3 contains 15 residues. The V end lost 6 bases, the J end lost 2 bases, and 14 bases lay between the germline ends. CDR1 is MNHEY, CDR2 SVGAGI, per germline. The CDR3: CASSYNSGGNQPQHF. Here the CDR3 DNA reads TGTGCCAGCAGCTACAACTCAGGCGGCAATCAGCCCCAGCATTTT.

Notes on this clone: With only one base between it and a far larger clone, this is likely a read error. This chain uses TRBV4-2 with TRBJ2-5; 12 bases align to TRBD2. Germline V gene sequence: CDR1 LGHNA, CDR2 YNFKEQ. V gave up 6 bases and J gave up 4 bases; unmatched junction bases: 6. CDR3 length: 15 residues. The CDR3 nucleotides read TGTGCCAGCAGTTACTCTAGCGGGGGGGCAGAGACCCAGTACTTC. Translating it yields CASSYSSGGAETQYF.

The chain uses TRBV7-2 and TRBJ2-5; TRBD1 might be the D (5 bases). Trimming stripped 1 base from V and 2 bases from J, with 14 bases between. CDR3 size: 16 residues. Germline CDR1 SGHTA, CDR2 FQGNSA. CDR3 sequence: CASSLEATGSQETQYF. The CDR3 coding sequence is TGTGCCAGCAGCTTAGAGGCCACAGGATCACAAGAGACCCAGTACTTC.

The chain combines TRBV4-2 with TRBJ2-7, with 10 bases fitting TRBD1. Trimming at V came to 4 bases and at J to 2 bases, leaving 5 bases not matched to a gene. The length of the CDR3 is 15 residues. Germline V lookup: CDR1 LGHNA, CDR2 YNFKEQ. CDR3 protein: CASSLRDRGTYEQYF. The CDR3 DNA is TGTGCCAGCAGCCTCCGGGACAGGGGCACCTACGAGCAGTACTTC.

This chain links TRBV11-2 with TRBJ2-7; TRBD1 aligns across 8 bases. The CDR3 runs to 13 residues. After removal of 2 bases from V and 5 bases from J, the junction contained 2 bases not matched to a gene. The germline V gene encodes CDR1 SGHAT and CDR2 FQNNGV. The chain's CDR3 is CASSLQGANEQYF. CDR3 bases: TGTGCCAGCAGCTTACAGGGGGCAAACGAGCAGTACTTC.

Worth noting for this clone: Distinct nucleotide sequences in the sample also encode this CDR3. The chain is built from TRBV9 and TRBJ2-3; the D is unclear. The germline V and J ends were trimmed by 0 bases and 2 bases, with 7 bases remaining between them. CDR1 SGDLS and CDR2 YYNGEE come from the germline V gene. CDR3 length equals 14 residues. This chain's CDR3 is CASSVGGNTDTQYF. In nucleotides, the CDR3 is TGTGCCAGCAGCGTAGGTGGGAACACAGATACGCAGTATTTT.

The chain combines TRBV6-6 with TRBJ1-2, with D perhaps matching TRBD1 (5 bases). Germline values: CDR1 MNHNY, CDR2 SVGAGI (reference sequence). This CDR3 comprises 15 residues. The ends were cut back, 1 base at V and 3 bases at J, with 12 bases in the middle. CDR3 residues: CASSYLTVGDYGYTF. CDR3 nucleotide sequence: TGTGCCAGCAGTTACTTGACAGTAGGGGACTATGGCTACACCTTC.

This clone was counted a single time. The rearrangement joins TRBV19 to TRBJ1-5; D not certain. The V gene's germline CDR1 is LNHDA and CDR2 SQIVND (reference sequence). The CDR3 is made up of 14 amino acids. Trimming took 3 bases from V and 3 from J, leaving 9 bases between them. The CDR3 reads CASSIVADNQPQHF. The CDR3 DNA follows: TGTGCCAGTAGTATTGTTGCCGACAATCAGCCCCAGCATTTT.

The chain combines TRBV6-5 with TRBJ1-1, with D tentatively TRBD1 (5 bases). The CDR3 consists of 14 residues. V lost 1 base and J lost 4, with 10 bases in between. The germline CDR1 and CDR2 sequences are MNHEY and SVGAGI. Here the CDR3 DNA reads TGTGCCAGCAGTTACTACGGCAGGGCCACTGAAGCTTTCTTT. This encodes CASSYYGRATEAFF.

The rearrangement joins TRBV30 to TRBJ2-3; D is perhaps TRBD2 (5 bases). Germline V lookup: CDR1 GTSNPN, CDR2 SVGIG (reference sequence). The CDR3 covers 13 residues. Trimming removed 4 bases from V and 4 bases from J, with 12 bases in between. CDR3 DNA: TGTGCCTGGACGGGTCTGGAGGCAGATACGCAGTATTTT. Protein product: CAWTGLEADTQYF.

V is TRBV30 and J is TRBJ2-7, with 7 bases identical to TRBD2. J gave up 1 base and V 2 bases, and 8 bases lay outside the gene matches. The length of the CDR3 is 15 residues. Germline CDR1 reads GTSNPN; CDR2 reads SVGIG (reference sequence). CDR3 sequence: CAWSRASGVSYEQYF. CDR3 nucleotide sequence: TGTGCCTGGAGTAGGGCTAGCGGAGTATCCTACGAGCAGTACTTC.

V gene TRBV6-6 combines with J gene TRBJ2-3; D ambiguous. Germline V CDR1 and CDR2: MNHNY, SVGAGI (reference sequence). V was clipped by 0 bases and J by 0 bases, with 10 bases between them. The CDR3 covers 16 residues. The CDR3 bases are TGTGCCAGCAGTTACTCGCTAGAAACTAGCACAGATACGCAGTATTTT. This sequence encodes CASSYSLETSTDTQYF.